This T cell receptor (beta chain) derives from a study of regulatory dendritic cells for organ transplantation. In the study overall: Regulatory dendritic cells came from monocytes given vitamin D3 and IL-10. General study points: Mature dendritic cells appeared to drive more memory CD8+ clonal expansion than regulatory ones. Among resting subsets, memory CD8+ cells contained the most alloreactive clonotypes.

Allogeneic regulatory or mature dendritic cells were co-cultured for approximately 5 days with CFSE-labeled sorted T cells at 1:10. Profiling relied on immunoSEQ multiplex PCR, and the TCRdb table lists in-frame clones only, not all of them. The data show approximately 10,000 clones, with approximately 84% seen just once and approximately 2.4% held by the top ten. V was clipped by 2 bases and J by 5 bases, with 13 bases between them. The germline CDR1 and CDR2 sequences are SGHNT and YYREEE (reference sequence). CDR3 length: 15 residues. A single count supports this clone. The antigen is undetermined.

Sequenced sample: memory CD4+ T cells from blood cultured with dendritic cells. Documented subset: CD45RO+ memory T cells. V is TRBV5-4 and J is TRBJ2-2; D gene ambiguous. The receptor was isolated from a human donor in good health. The CDR3 reads CASSFGIGGTGELFF. In nucleotides, the CDR3 is TGTGCCAGCAGCTTTGGGATTGGTGGGACCGGGGAGCTGTTTTTT.